Shown below are 15 T cell receptor beta chains from a single sample sequenced in a study of cytomegalovirus exposure and HLA in healthy donors. The PCR was carried out with 60 Vbeta primers and 13 Jbeta primers. Clones were sequenced by immunoSEQ multiplex PCR, and TCRdb holds only the in-frame ones, with some missing. The table lists more than 200,000 clones, with less than 1% in the top ten. Sequenced: PBMCs. All receptors come from a woman in her twenties or thirties in good health and CMV-seropositive.

The chain combines TRBV30 with TRBJ1-2; D gene unclear. Germline V gives CDR1 GTSNPN, CDR2 SVGIG (reference sequence). The CDR3 has 13 residues. The V gene lost 3 bases and the J gene lost 7 bases, with 15 bases spanning the gap. The CDR3 nucleotides read TGTGCCTGGAGGGAGTTTACCGCCTTTGGCTACACCTTC. It codes for CAWREFTAFGYTF.

CDR3 in amino acids: CASSSLDREKSWAFF. The CDR3 DNA is TGTGCCAGCAGCTCCTTGGACAGGGAAAAGAGTTGGGCTTTCTTT. The V call is TRBV11-1, the J call TRBJ1-1; 8 bases are shared with TRBD1. CDR1 and CDR2 (germline): SGHAT, FQDESV (reference sequence). The CDR3 covers 15 residues. V gave up 4 bases and J gave up 11 bases; unmatched junction bases: 15. The variable domain in full, with the rest retrieved from reference TRBV11-1 and TRBJ1-1, is EAEVAQSPRYKITEKSQAVAFWCDPISGHATLYWYRQILGQGPELLVQFQDESVVDDSQLPKDRFSAERLKGVDSTLKIQPAELGDSAMYLCASSSLDREKSWAFFGQGTRLTVV.

The chain couples TRBV6-1 to TRBJ1-4; unclear D gene. The germline gives CDR1 MNHNS, CDR2 SASEGT. V was clipped by 3 bases and J by 8 bases, with 7 bases between them. The CDR3 has 12 amino acids. The DNA of the CDR3 is TGTGCCAGCAGTGATCGCGCGGAAAAACTGTTTTTT. Its protein is CASSDRAEKLFF.

The chain links TRBV6-5 to TRBJ2-5; 9 bases fit TRBD1. The CDR3 is 13 amino acids. Trimming at V came to 7 bases and at J to 2 bases, leaving 2 bases not matched to a gene. Germline CDR1 reads MNHEY; CDR2 reads SVGAGI. The CDR3 protein is CASTDRGQETQYF. Here the CDR3 DNA reads TGTGCCAGCACCGACAGGGGGCAAGAGACCCAGTACTTC.

V and J are TRBV4-1 and TRBJ1-6, with D unresolved. V was cut by 6 bases and J by 7 bases, with 16 bases left in between. This CDR3 comprises 15 residues. Germline V gives CDR1 MGHRA, CDR2 YSYEKL. The CDR3 protein is CASSQSSKRNSPLHF. The CDR3 bases are TGCGCCAGCAGTCAATCCTCAAAACGGAATTCACCCCTCCACTTT.

The chain links TRBV10-1 to TRBJ1-2; D is undetermined. V dropped 3 bases and J dropped 2 bases, with 7 bases sitting between them. The germline CDR1 and CDR2 sequences are WNHNN and SYGVQD (reference sequence). The CDR3 is 13 amino acids. In DNA form, the CDR3 reads TGCGCCAGCAGTGATCACAGCAACTATGGCTACACCTTC. Protein sequence: CASSDHSNYGYTF.

The V and J genes are TRBV10-3 and TRBJ1-2; tentatively, D is TRBD1 (6 bases). Trimming left V 3 bases short and J 5 bases short, with 10 bases between. Germline-derived CDR1 and CDR2 are ENHRY and SYGVKD. There are 13 residues in the CDR3. CDR3 region: CAISDKGDYGYTF. Written as DNA, the CDR3 is TGTGCCATCAGTGATAAGGGGGATTATGGCTACACCTTC.

The rearrangement joins TRBV30 to TRBJ1-5, with 10 nucleotides matching TRBD1. Looked up from germline, CDR1 is GTSNPN and CDR2 is SVGIG (reference sequence). Trimming at V came to 2 bases and at J to 5 bases, leaving 9 bases not matched to a gene. CDR3 length: 16 residues. CDR3 protein: CAWSRGTGASDQPQHF. CDR3 nucleotides: TGTGCCTGGAGTAGAGGGACAGGGGCATCGGATCAGCCCCAGCATTTT.

CDR3 DNA sequence: TGTGCCAGCAGCCCCGTCGGAGGAAACACTGAAGCTTTCTTT. Translation gives CASSPVGGNTEAFF. The gene calls are TRBV7-2 and TRBJ1-1; D gene unclear. Trimming left V 5 bases short and J 2 bases short, with 12 bases between. The CDR3 covers 14 residues. The germline CDR1 and CDR2 sequences are SGHTA and FQGNSA.

The chain links TRBV9 to TRBJ2-3; the D gene is possibly TRBD2 (5 bases). Trimming left V 0 bases short and J 0 bases short, with 5 bases between. CDR3 length equals 14 residues. CDR1 is SGDLS, CDR2 YYNGEE, per germline. Here the CDR3 reads CASSVGGSTDTQYF. DNA for the CDR3: TGTGCCAGCAGCGTAGGCGGGAGCACAGATACGCAGTATTTT.

The rearrangement links TRBV7-2 to TRBJ1-2; 8 bases map to TRBD1. The CDR3 is made up of 14 amino acids. Germline V gene lookup returns CDR1 SGHTA and CDR2 FQGNSA. With V trimmed by 5 bases and J by 4 bases, 6 bases remained unmatched. CDR3 sequence reads: CASSTGQGSYGYTF. The CDR3 DNA follows: TGTGCCAGCAGCACCGGACAGGGCAGCTATGGCTACACCTTC.

The chain carries TRBV29-1 and TRBJ1-1, with D unresolved. CDR1 is SQVTM, CDR2 ANQGSEA, per germline. V lost 4 bases and J lost 6, with 15 bases in between. This CDR3 contains 13 residues. CDR3 region: CSVAEDTSSEAFF. The CDR3 DNA sequence: TGCAGCGTTGCCGAGGATACCTCATCTGAAGCTTTCTTT.

The J gene is TRBJ2-3, the V gene TRBV6-1; possibly TRBD2 for D (6 bases). CDR1 MNHNS and CDR2 SASEGT come from the germline V gene. V was pared by 4 bases and J by 5 bases, with 13 bases between. This CDR3 region has 14 residues. The CDR3 protein is CASSAAGSRDTQYF. The CDR3 DNA follows: TGTGCCAGCAGTGCGGCGGGATCTAGAGATACGCAGTATTTT.

On this clone itself: Different DNA sequences within this sample yield the same CDR3. The chain is built from TRBV7-2 and TRBJ1-5, with 9 bases identical to TRBD1. V was clipped by 4 bases and J by 5 bases; unmatched bases: 3. Germline V gene lookup returns CDR1 SGHTA and CDR2 FQGNSA. The CDR3 sequence is 14 residues long. The CDR3 bases are TGTGCCAGCAGCTCAAGACAGGGGGATCAGCCCCAGCATTTT. Its protein is CASSSRQGDQPQHF.

The chain carries TRBV27 and TRBJ1-1; tentatively, D is TRBD1 (5 bases). With 3 bases removed from V and 4 bases from J, the gap between germline ends came to 12 bases. Germline V gives CDR1 MNHEY, CDR2 SMNVEV (reference sequence). The CDR3 is 14 amino acids. CDR3 sequence: CASSLGGEGTEAFF. The CDR3 nucleotides read TGTGCCAGCAGTTTGGGAGGGGAGGGCACTGAAGCTTTCTTT.